Listed below are T cell receptor beta chains from one sample, sequenced in a study of cytomegalovirus exposure and HLA in healthy donors. TCRdb's table, derived via immunoSEQ multiplex PCR, lists solely in-frame clones and lacks some. This table holds 170,000 or so clones, 84% found once. Sequenced material: PBMCs. The receptors shown here come from a boy aged 2 to 9 in good health and CMV-seronegative. The CDR3 runs from the conserved cysteine through the conserved F or W. A D gene is named only where the DNA matches it firmly. Clone sizes are given selectively: once, few, many, or a class where the clone is expanded.

CASSSLGREYGYTF,TGTGCCAGCAGTTCCCTGGGCAGGGAATATGGCTACACCTTC,TRBV6-5,.,TRBJ1-2,.,14
CASSFRQGNGYTF,TGTGCCAGCAGCTTCAGGCAGGGGAATGGCTACACCTTC,TRBV11-2,.,TRBJ1-2,.,13
CGFRSVVHEQYF,TGTGGATTTCGGAGCGTAGTCCACGAGCAGTACTTC,TRBV2,.,TRBJ2-7,.,12
CASSLAGDSVSQETQYF,TGCGCCAGCAGCTTGGCCGGGGATAGCGTGTCCCAAGAGACCCAGTACTTC,TRBV5-1,.,TRBJ2-5,.,17
CASSNGQGTNYGYTF,TGTGCCAGTAGTAATGGGCAGGGAACGAACTATGGCTACACCTTC,TRBV19,.,TRBJ1-2,.,15
CASSQDPREGILSNQPQHF,TGCGCCAGCAGCCAAGATCCACGAGAGGGAATACTTAGCAATCAGCCCCAGCATTTT,TRBV4-1,.,TRBJ1-5,.,19
CASSSGRASSSEQFF,TGTGCCAGCAGCAGCGGGAGGGCCTCTAGTAGTGAGCAGTTCTTC,TRBV6-1,TRBD2,TRBJ2-1,.,15
CASSTIPNEQFF,TGTGCCAGCAGCACTATCCCCAATGAGCAGTTCTTC,TRBV9,.,TRBJ2-1,.,12
CASSPPSGEYYEQYF,TGTGCCAGCTCACCACCGTCAGGGGAGTACTACGAGCAGTACTTC,TRBV18,.,TRBJ2-7,.,15
CASSLARTSGRYNEQFF,TGTGCCAGCAGCTTAGCGAGGACTAGCGGGCGTTACAATGAGCAGTTCTTC,TRBV7-9,TRBD2,TRBJ2-1,.,17
CSVRRQNTEAFF,TGCAGCGTGAGAAGACAGAACACTGAAGCTTTCTTT,TRBV29-1,.,TRBJ1-1,.,12
CASSPGRGLAGQYF,TGTGCCAGCAGTCCGGGGAGGGGGTTGGCCGGGCAGTACTTC,TRBV27,.,TRBJ2-7,.,14
CASSVTSGTALPRSPGYTF,TGCGCCAGCAGCGTGACCAGCGGGACCGCCCTTCCCCGATCGCCGGGCTACACCTTC,TRBV5-1,.,TRBJ1-2,few,19
CASSSTVDTEAFF,TGTGCCAGCAGTTCTACTGTCGACACTGAAGCTTTCTTT,TRBV28,.,TRBJ1-1,.,13
CASSPMWGDEQFF,TGTGCCAGCAGTCCCATGTGGGGCGATGAGCAGTTCTTC,TRBV6-5,.,TRBJ2-1,few,13
CASSFRGTGGEKLFF,TGCGCCAGCAGCTTTAGGGGGACAGGTGGTGAAAAACTGTTTTTT,TRBV5-1,TRBD1,TRBJ1-4,.,15
CASGLVLSTLGDQPQHF,TGTGCTAGTGGTTTGGTACTCTCGACACTGGGAGATCAGCCCCAGCATTTT,TRBV12-5,.,TRBJ1-5,.,17
CASRTRDPNEQFF,TGTGCCAGCAGGACCCGGGATCCCAATGAGCAGTTCTTC,TRBV28,.,TRBJ2-1,.,13
CASSSIPPGQGVVSSGANVLTF,TGTGCCAGCAGCTCCATCCCCCCGGGACAGGGGGTCGTGAGCTCTGGGGCCAACGTCCTGACTTTC,TRBV7-6,TRBD1,TRBJ2-6,.,22
CASREGPEQYF,TGTGCCAGCAGGGAAGGGCCCGAGCAGTACTTC,TRBV2,.,TRBJ2-7,once,11
CASTPGSRVVNEQYF,TGTGCCAGTACCCCCGGGAGCCGGGTCGTGAACGAGCAGTACTTC,TRBV19,.,TRBJ2-7,.,15
CASSLASNTEAFF,TGTGCCAGCAGCTTAGCTTCCAACACTGAAGCTTTCTTT,TRBV11-2,.,TRBJ1-1,.,13
CASSSRGGGIAYNEQFF,TGTGCCAGCAGCTCCCGGGGCGGGGGCATTGCCTACAATGAGCAGTTCTTC,TRBV9,.,TRBJ2-1,.,17
CASSDRTGAYAQYF,TGTGCCAGCAGTGATCGGACAGGGGCTTATGCCCAGTACTTC,TRBV25-1,TRBD1,TRBJ2-5,.,14